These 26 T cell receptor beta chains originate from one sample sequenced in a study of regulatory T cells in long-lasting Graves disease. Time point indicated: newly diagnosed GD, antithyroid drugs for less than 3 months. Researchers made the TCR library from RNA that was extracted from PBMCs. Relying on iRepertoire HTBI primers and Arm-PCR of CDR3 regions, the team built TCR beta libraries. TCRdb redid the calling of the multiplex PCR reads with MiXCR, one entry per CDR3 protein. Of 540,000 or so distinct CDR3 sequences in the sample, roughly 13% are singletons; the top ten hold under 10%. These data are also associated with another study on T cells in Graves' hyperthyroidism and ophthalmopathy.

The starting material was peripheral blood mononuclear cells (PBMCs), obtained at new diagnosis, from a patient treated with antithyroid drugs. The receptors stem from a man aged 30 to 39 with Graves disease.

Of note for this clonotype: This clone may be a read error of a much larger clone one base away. The CDR3 region has the DNA TGTGCCAGCAGTCGCTCTAGCGCACCCTCCTACAATGAGCAGCTCTTC. Translated, it gives CASSRSSAPSYNEQLF. V is TRBV27 and J is TRBJ2-1; a weak D match, TRBD2 (6 bases). Germline V lookup: CDR1 MNHEY, CDR2 SMNVEV (reference sequence). This CDR3 has 16 amino acids.

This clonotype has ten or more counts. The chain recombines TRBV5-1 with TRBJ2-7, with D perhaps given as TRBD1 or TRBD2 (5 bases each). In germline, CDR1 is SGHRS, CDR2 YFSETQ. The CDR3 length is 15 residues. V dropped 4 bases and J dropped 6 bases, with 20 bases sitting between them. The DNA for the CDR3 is TGCGCCAGCAGCACGGGGCCGAGTCTCTCTCTCGAGCAGTACTTC. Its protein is CASSTGPSLSLEQYF.

The CDR3 protein is CASSQGQGWNSPLHF. DNA for the CDR3: TGCGCCAGCAGCCAAGGACAGGGTTGGAATTCACCCCTCCACTTT. The chain links TRBV5-1 to TRBJ1-6; 8 nucleotides agree with TRBD1. This CDR3 spans 15 amino acids. Looked up from germline, CDR1 is SGHRS and CDR2 is YFSETQ. Trimming at V came to 4 bases and at J to 7 bases, leaving 7 bases not matched to a gene.

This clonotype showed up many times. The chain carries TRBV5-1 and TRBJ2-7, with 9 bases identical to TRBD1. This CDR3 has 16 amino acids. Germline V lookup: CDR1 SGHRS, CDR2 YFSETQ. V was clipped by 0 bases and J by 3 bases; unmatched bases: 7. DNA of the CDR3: TGCGCCAGCAGCTTGGCCTTGACAGGGGGAAGCTACGAGCAGTACTTC. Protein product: CASSLALTGGSYEQYF.

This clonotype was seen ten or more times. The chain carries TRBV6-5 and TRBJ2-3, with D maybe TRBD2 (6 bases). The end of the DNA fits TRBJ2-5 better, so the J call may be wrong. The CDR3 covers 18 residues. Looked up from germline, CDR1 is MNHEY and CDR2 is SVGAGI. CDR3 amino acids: CASSFLPLRRDRKMAQYF. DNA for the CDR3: TGTGCCAGCAGTTTCCTCCCCTTACGGAGGGACCGAAAGATGGCCCAGTACTTC.

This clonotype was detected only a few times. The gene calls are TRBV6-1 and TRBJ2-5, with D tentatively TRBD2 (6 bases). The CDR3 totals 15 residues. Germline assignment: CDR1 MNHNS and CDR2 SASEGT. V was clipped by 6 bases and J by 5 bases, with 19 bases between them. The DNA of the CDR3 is TGTGCCAGCAGCCCTCTCGGGAGCGAGAGGGAGACCCAGTACTTC. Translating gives CASSPLGSERETQYF.

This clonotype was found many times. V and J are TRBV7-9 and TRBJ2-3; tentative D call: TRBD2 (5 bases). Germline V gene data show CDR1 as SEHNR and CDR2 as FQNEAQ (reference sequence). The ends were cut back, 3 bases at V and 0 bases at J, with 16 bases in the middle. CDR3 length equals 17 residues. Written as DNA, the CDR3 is TGTGCCAGCAGCTTGGGCGCGGGCTCACAGAGCACAGATACGCAGTATTTT. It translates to CASSLGAGSQSTDTQYF.

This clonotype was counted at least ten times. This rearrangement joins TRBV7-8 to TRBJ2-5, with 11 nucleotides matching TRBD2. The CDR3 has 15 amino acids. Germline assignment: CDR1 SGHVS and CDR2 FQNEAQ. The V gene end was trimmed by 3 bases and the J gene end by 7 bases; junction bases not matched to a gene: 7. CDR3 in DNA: TGTGCCAGCAGCTTTGAACTAGCGGGAGTCATGACCCAGTACTTC. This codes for CASSFELAGVMTQYF.

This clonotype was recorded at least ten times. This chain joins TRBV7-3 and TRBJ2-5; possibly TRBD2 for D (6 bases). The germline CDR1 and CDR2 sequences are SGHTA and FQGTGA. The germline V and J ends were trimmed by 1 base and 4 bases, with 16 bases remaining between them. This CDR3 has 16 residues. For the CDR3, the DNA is TGTGCCAGCAGCTTAAGGCCAGCGGGTGAGGGAGAGACCCAGTACTTC. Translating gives CASSLRPAGEGETQYF.

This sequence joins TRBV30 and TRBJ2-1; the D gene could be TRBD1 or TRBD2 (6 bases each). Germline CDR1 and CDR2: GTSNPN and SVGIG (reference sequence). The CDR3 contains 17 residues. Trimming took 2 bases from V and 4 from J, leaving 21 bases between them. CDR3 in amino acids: CAWSTIWRGDRYNEQFF. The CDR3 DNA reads TGTGCCTGGAGTACCATCTGGAGGGGGGATCGATACAATGAGCAGTTCTTC.

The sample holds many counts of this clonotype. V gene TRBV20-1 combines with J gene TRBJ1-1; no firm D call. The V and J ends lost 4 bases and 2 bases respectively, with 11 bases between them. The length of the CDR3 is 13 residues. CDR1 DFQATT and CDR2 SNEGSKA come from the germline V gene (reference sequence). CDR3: CSAKAGHNTEAFF. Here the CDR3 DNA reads TGCAGTGCTAAGGCCGGTCACAACACTGAAGCTTTCTTT.

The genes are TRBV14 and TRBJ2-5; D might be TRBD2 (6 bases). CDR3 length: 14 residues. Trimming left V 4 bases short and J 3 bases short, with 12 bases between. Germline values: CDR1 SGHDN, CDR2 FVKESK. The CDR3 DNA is TGTGCCAGCAGCCCAAAGGGCGGGAAAGAGACCCAGTACTTC. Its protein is CASSPKGGKETQYF.

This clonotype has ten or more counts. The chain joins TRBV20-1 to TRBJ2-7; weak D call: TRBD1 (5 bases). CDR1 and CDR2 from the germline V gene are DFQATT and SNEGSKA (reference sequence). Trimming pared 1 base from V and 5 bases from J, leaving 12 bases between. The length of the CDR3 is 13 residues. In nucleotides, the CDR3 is TGCAGTGCTAGAGTAGGGGTCGGAAACGAGCAGTACTTC. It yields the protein CSARVGVGNEQYF.

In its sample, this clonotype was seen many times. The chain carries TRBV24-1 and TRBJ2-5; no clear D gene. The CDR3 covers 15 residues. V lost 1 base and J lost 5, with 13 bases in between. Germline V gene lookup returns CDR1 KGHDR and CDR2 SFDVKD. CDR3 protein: CATSDFADKVETQYF. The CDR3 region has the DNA TGTGCCACCAGTGATTTTGCGGATAAGGTGGAGACCCAGTACTTC.

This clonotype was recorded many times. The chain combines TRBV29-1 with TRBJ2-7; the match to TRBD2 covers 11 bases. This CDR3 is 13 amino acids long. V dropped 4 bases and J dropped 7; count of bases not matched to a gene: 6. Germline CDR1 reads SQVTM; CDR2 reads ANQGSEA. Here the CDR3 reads CSVGLAGIQEQYF. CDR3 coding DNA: TGCAGCGTTGGACTAGCGGGAATTCAAGAGCAGTACTTC.

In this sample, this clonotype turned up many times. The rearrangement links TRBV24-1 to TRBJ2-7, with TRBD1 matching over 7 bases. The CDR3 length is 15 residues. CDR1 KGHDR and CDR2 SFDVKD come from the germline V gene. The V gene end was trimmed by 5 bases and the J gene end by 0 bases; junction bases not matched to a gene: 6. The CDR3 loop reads CATSGSDRVSYEQYF. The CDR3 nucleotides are TGTGCCACCAGTGGCAGTGACAGGGTCTCCTACGAGCAGTACTTC.

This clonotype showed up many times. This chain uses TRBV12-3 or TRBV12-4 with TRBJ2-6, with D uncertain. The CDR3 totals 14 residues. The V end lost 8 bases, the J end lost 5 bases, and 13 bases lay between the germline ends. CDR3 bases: TGTGCCAGCGCCAACCGACAACGGGCCAACGTCCTGACTTTC. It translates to CASANRQRANVLTF.

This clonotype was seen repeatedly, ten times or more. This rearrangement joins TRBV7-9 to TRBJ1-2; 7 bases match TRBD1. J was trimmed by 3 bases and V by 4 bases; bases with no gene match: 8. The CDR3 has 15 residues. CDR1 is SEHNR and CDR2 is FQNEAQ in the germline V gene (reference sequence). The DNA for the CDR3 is TGTGCCAGCAGCTCCATCGACAGGGACGACTATGGCTACACCTTC. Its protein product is CASSSIDRDDYGYTF.

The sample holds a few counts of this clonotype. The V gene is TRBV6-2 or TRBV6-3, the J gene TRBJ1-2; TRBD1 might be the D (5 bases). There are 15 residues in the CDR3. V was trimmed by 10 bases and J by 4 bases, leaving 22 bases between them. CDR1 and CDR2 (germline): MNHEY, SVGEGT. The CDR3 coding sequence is TGTGCCACCTTGGCTGGGGGAAGGGGAAGCTATGGCTACACCTTC. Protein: CATLAGGRGSYGYTF.

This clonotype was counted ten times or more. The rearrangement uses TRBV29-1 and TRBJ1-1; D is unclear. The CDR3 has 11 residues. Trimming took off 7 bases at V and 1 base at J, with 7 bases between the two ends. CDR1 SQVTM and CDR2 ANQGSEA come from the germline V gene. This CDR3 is CSGRWNTEAFF. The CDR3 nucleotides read TGCAGCGGGAGGTGGAACACTGAAGCTTTCTTT.

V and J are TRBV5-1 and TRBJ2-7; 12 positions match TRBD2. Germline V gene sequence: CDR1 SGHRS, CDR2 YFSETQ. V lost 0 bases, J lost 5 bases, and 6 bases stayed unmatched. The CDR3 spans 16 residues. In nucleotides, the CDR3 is TGCGCCAGCAGCTTGGCTATGACTAGCGGGAGCCACGAGCAGTACTTC. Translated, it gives CASSLAMTSGSHEQYF.

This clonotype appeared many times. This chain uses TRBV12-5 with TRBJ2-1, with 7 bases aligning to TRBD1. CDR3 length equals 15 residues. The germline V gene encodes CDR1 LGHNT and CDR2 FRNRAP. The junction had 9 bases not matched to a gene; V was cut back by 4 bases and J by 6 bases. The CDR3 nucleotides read TGTGCTAGTGGTTACTGGACAGGACCCCGCAATGAGCAGTTCTTC. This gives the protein CASGYWTGPRNEQFF.

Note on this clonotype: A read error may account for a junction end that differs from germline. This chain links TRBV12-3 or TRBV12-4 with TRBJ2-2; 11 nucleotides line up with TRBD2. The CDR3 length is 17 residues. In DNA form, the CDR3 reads TGTGCCAGCAGTTTAGAAAGATGGCTAGCGGGAGGAAGGGAGCCGTTTTTT. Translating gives CASSLERWLAGGREPFF.

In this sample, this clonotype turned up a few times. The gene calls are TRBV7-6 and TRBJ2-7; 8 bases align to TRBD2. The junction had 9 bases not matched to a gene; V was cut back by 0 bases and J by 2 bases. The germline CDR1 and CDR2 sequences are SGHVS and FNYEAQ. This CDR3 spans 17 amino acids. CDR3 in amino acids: CASSLAPRSREAYEQYF. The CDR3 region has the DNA TGTGCCAGCAGCTTAGCACCCAGGTCGCGGGAGGCCTACGAGCAGTACTTC.

Here the CDR3 reads CSASSIQIRAVPSYSNQPQHF. CDR3 DNA sequence: TGCAGTGCTAGTAGTATTCAGATTCGGGCGGTCCCTTCTTATAGCAATCAGCCCCAGCATTTT. The chain carries TRBV20-1 and TRBJ1-5; D is ambiguous. The CDR3 length is 21 residues. Between the trimmed V and J ends, which lost 3 bases and 0 bases, there was a span of 30 bases. CDR1 is DFQATT, CDR2 SNEGSKA, per germline (reference sequence).

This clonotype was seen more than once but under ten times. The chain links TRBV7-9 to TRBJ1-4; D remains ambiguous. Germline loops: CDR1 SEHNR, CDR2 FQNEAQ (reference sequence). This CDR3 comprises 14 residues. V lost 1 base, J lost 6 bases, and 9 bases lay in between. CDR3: CASSLVPGDEKLFF. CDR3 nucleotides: TGTGCCAGCAGCTTAGTTCCCGGAGATGAAAAACTGTTTTTT.